This entry concerns a single TCR beta chain. Its matching antigen is unknown. Libraries were prepared by immunoSEQ multiplex PCR; TCRdb keeps only in-frame clonotypes and omits some of them. Among about 22,000 clones listed, 84% were seen once. J lost 3 bases, V lost 7 bases, and 3 bases had no gene match. The germline V gene has CDR1 MNHEY and CDR2 SVGAGI. The length of the CDR3 is 14 residues. These data belong to a study of OX40 agonist ivuxolimab in advanced cancers. Patients had blood sampled at baseline and again on cycle 4 day 1 and cycle 7 day 1. Points from the study as a whole: Some patients without response likewise showed low normalized clonal expansion.

The sequenced sample was CD4+ or CD8+ T cells sorted from blood, obtained in a trial of the OX40 agonist ivuxolimab. The source is an adult with an advanced solid tumor such as melanoma, head and neck, liver or kidney cancer. V and J are TRBV6-5 and TRBJ2-5; 12 nucleotides agree with TRBD2. The CDR3 nucleotides are TGTGCCAGCACGCGACTAGCGGGAGAAGAGACCCAGTACTTC. Protein product: CASTRLAGEETQYF.